This T cell receptor beta chain was found in a study of OX40 agonist ivuxolimab in advanced cancers. General study points: Expanded clones tended on average to be more numerous among CD8+ T cells than CD4+.

Trimming left V 7 bases short and J 2 bases short, with 16 bases between. Germline lookup yields CDR1 SGHNT and CDR2 YYREEE (reference sequence). The CDR3 runs 14 residues. The data were produced by immunoSEQ multiplex PCR, yet TCRdb's version contains in-frame clones alone and is incomplete. The sample comprises approximately 13,000 clones, about four fifths of which are singletons, and roughly 14% rests with the top ten. As regards this clone: What it recognizes is unknown.

The chain employs TRBV5-4 and TRBJ2-7; either TRBD1 or TRBD2 may fit D (5 bases each). The source material was CD4+ or CD8+ T cells sorted from blood, sampled in a trial of the OX40 agonist ivuxolimab. The clonotype comes from an adult with an advanced solid tumor such as melanoma, head and neck, liver or kidney cancer. The CDR3 DNA follows: TGTGCCAGCCGAGGATGGGGGAGTACCTACGAGCAGTACTTC. Amino acids: CASRGWGSTYEQYF.